The T cell receptor (beta chain) under discussion was sequenced for a study of blood T cell repertoires in COVID-19. At the level of the study: T cells, B-cell-depleted T cells, or PBMCs supplied cDNA or gDNA.

While infection was still active, Seattle patients were enrolled and then followed longitudinally. The CDR3 contains 17 residues. Original processing methods: Amplification with reference gene primers provided the estimates of nucleated cell counts. This table comes from immunoSEQ multiplex PCR, and its TCRdb copy is limited to in-frame clones, with some not included. The DNA was the basis for D and trimming; V, J and clone size are from that table. The data hold 100,000 to 150,000 clones, with approximately 74% observed a single time. Sequencing input: peripheral blood. This clonotype was obtained from a man of 80 years or more with COVID-19, enrolled during active disease. This chain joins TRBV12-1 and TRBJ2-7; the table names TRBD2, a call not compared with the DNA. TRBV12-1 is termed a pseudogene. CDR3 protein: CASSCQTSGRAAYEQYF. The CDR3 DNA reads as TGTGCCAGCAGCTGCCAGACTAGCGGGAGAGCCGCCTACGAGCAGTACTTC.